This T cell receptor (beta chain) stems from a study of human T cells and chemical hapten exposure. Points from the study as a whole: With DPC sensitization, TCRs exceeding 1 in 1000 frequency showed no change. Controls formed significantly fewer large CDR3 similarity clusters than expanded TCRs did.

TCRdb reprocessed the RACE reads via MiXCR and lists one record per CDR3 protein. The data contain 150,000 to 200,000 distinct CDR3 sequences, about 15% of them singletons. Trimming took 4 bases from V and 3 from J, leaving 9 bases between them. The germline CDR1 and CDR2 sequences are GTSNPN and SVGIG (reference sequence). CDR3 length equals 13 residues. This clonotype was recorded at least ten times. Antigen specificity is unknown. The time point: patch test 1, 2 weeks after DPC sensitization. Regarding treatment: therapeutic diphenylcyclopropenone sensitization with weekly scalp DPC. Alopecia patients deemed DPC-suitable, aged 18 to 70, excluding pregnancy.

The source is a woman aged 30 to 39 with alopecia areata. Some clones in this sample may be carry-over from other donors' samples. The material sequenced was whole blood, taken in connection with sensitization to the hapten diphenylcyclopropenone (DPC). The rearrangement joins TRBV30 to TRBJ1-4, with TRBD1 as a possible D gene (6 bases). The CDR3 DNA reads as TGTGCCTGGACTCGGACAGCTAATGAAAAACTGTTTTTT. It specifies CAWTRTANEKLFF.